This T cell receptor beta chain was sequenced for a study of identical twins (dated by TCRdb to 2016 to 2017). Regarding the study in general: To test whether fetal clonotypes persist, the study used deep sequencing on TCR alpha and beta repertoires from monozygotic twins, unrelated adults of various ages, and cord blood. Replicate twin experiments were performed at different times using different library preparation protocols to rule out contamination. The full study reports these points: Abundant cord blood beta clonotypes had fewer insertions, young adult naive repertoires showed a similar but weaker trend, and memory repertoires showed no such trend. Out-of-frame TCR alpha sharing in monozygotic twins was systematically underestimated by recombination models, whereas sharing between unrelated individuals was in agreement with the recombination models. Invariant T cells such as MAIT and iNKT could partly confound zero-insertion analyses, though diverse VJ usage argued against this for most clonotypes. Excess twin sharing in beta out-of-frame sequences was weaker because fewer shared sequences lowered the signal-to-noise ratio. Because the same donors could not be followed over many years, conclusions were based on cross-sectional statistical analysis. Out-of-frame TCR alpha sequences shared between twins showed an excess of low generation-probability sequences compared with coincidental sharing between unrelated individuals.

This clonotype was seen more than once but under ten times. Its antigen is still unknown. No much larger clone exists at a distance of one base, and base qualities are not known. The CDR3, from cysteine to phenylalanine, totals 14 residues. This entry keeps only the CDR3 DNA: 42 bases, framed from base 1. The germline V gene provides CDR1 SGHTA and CDR2 FQGTGA. V has 5 bases trimmed and J has 8 bases trimmed; junction bases matching no gene number 9. All donors were healthy Caucasians. Three unrelated non-twin adults were additionally sequenced: a male aged 18 to 30, a male aged 50 to 59 and a female aged 50 to 59. Using Miltenyi CD45RO+ enrichment and human naive T-cell isolation kits, memory (CD45RO+) and naive T cells were isolated from PBMC. Library prep was done by 5' RACE. Sequencing used an Illumina HiSeq 2000. A universal primer binding site was added through template switching, and the final cDNA carried a unique molecular identifier so that TCR cDNA molecules could be counted accurately. Specific primers in the conserved constant-segment region were used to synthesize first-strand cDNA for the TCR alpha and beta chains. To control for contamination, each cDNA library was double barcoded with a SMART-Mk sample barcode plus Illumina barcodes. Two successive PCR steps introduced TruSeq adapter sequences along with Illumina sample barcodes. The TCR alpha and beta cDNA libraries were sequenced on the Illumina HiSeq platform using custom primers. The authors' analysis ran thus. MiGEC was used to process raw reads and extract unique molecular identifiers, and MiXCR was used to find CDR3 positions. Recombination models were inferred per individual with the repgenHMM and IGoR tools using an EM algorithm. Shared clonotype analysis was performed with the tcR package in R, normalizing sharing by the product of cloneset sizes. Out-of-frame nonproductive sequences were analyzed to study raw recombination free of thymic and clonal selection effects. In TCRdb, the public reads were trimmed at Q25 with fastp and aligned with MiXCR, with productive beta chains retained. Records with the same CDR3 protein are collapsed into one entry carrying the most frequent genes and DNA. The V and J calls, along with clone size, are taken from TCRdb and not from the paper's own processing. In all, the sample holds some 710,000 distinct CDR3 sequences, and around 6% of those were seen once. The ten largest clones add up to around 1.9% of the sample.

The chain was built from TRBV7-3 and TRBJ2-1, and 7 bases in between align with TRBD2. This clonotype was obtained from a man aged 18 to 29 in good health. Sequenced sample: naive T cells sorted from blood. In light of the paper, this sample's cell subset or site label describes: cells isolated with a human naive T-cell isolation kit. The CDR3 reads as follows: CASSTGRETYEQFF. DNA sequence: TGTGCCAGCAGCACCGGGCGGGAGACCTATGAGCAGTTCTTC. Extended through the reference TRBV7-3 and TRBJ2-1 proteins, this CDR3 yields the full variable domain: GAGVSQTPSNKVTEKGKYVELRCDPISGHTALYWYRQSLGQGPEFLIYFQGTGAADDSGLPNDRFFAVRPEGSVSTLKIQRTERGDSAVYLCASSTGRETYEQFFGPGTRLTVL.